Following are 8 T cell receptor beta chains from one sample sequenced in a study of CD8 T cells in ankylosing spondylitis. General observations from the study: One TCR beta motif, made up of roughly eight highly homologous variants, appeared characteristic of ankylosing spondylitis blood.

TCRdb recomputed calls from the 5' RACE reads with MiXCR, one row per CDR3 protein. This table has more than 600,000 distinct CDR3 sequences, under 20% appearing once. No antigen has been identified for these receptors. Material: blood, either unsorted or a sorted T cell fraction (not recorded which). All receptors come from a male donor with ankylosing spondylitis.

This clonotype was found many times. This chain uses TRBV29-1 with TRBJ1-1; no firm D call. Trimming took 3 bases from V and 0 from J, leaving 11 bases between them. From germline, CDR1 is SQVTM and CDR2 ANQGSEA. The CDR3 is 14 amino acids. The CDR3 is CSVEPQHMNTEAFF. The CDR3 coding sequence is TGCAGCGTTGAGCCACAACACATGAACACTGAAGCTTTCTTT. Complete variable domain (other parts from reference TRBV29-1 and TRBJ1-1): SAVISQKPSRDICQRGTSLTIQCQVDSQVTMMFWYRQQPGQSLTLIATANQGSEATYESGFVIDKFPISRPNLTFSTLTVSNMSPEDSSIYLCSVEPQHMNTEAFFGQGTRLTVV.

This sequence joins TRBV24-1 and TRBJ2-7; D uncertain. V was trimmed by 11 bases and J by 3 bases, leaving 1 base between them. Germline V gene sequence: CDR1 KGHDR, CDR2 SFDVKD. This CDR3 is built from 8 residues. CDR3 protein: CASYEQYF. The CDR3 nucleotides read TGTGCCAGCTACGAGCAGTACTTC.

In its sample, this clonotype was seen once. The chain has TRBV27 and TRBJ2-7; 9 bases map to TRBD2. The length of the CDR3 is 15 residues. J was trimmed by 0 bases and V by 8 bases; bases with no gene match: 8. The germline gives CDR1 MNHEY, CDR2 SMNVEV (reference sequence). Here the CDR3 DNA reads TGTGCCAGCTCCTGGGGTAGCGGGGGCTCCTACGAGCAGTACTTC. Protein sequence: CASSWGSGGSYEQYF.

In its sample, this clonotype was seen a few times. The CDR3 region has the DNA TGTGCCAGCAGTTCCGCGACAGGGGTGGATTGGAACACTGAAGCTTTCTTT. Protein sequence: CASSSATGVDWNTEAFF. V usage is TRBV12-3 or TRBV12-4 and J usage is TRBJ1-1; 8 nucleotides match TRBD1. V lost 4 bases, J lost 1 base, and 11 bases stayed unmatched. The CDR3 runs to 17 residues.

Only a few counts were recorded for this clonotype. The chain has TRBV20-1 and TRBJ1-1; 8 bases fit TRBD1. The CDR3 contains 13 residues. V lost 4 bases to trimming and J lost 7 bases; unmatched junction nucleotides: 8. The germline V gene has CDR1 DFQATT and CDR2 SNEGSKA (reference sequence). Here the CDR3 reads CSAMGQARYEAFF. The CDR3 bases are TGCAGTGCTATGGGACAGGCGAGGTATGAAGCTTTCTTT.

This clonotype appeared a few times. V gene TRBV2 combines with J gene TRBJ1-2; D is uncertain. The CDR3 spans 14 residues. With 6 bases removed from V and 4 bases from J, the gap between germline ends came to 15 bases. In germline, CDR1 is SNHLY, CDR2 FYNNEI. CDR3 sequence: CASSQFPGGYGYTF. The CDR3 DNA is TGTGCCAGCAGCCAATTTCCCGGCGGCTATGGCTACACCTTC.

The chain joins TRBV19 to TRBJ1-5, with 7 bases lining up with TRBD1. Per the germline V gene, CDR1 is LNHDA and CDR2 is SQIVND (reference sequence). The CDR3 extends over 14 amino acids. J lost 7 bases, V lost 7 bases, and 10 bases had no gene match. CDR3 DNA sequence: TGTGCCAGTACCCATGGAGGGGGCAGGCAGCCCCAGCATTTT. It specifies CASTHGGGRQPQHF.

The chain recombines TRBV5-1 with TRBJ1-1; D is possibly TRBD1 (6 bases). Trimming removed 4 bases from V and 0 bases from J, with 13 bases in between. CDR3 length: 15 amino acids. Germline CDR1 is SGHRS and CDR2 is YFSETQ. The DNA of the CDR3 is TGCGCCAGCAGCCCCGACAGGTTGATGAACACTGAAGCTTTCTTT. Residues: CASSPDRLMNTEAFF.